The 28 T cell receptor beta chains in this list originate from one sample, sequenced in a study of shared clonotypes between healthy human individuals (dated by TCRdb to about 2020). CD8 naive samples were obtained by positive selection for CCR7 among CD45RO-negative cells, yielding a CD45RA+CCR7+ population from which TemRA cells were excluded. Receptors were amplified or captured by the immunoSEQ multiplex PCR assay. In its TCRdb copy, this immuneACCESS table keeps in-frame sequences only and misses some clones. Where compared with another copy, unresolved V genes explain less than half of these, and the others have no known cause. The sample table records over 2,000,000 clones; approximately 92% of these occur just once. Under 2% of the sample goes to the ten largest clones. The sequencing input was naive CD8+ T cells from PBMCs. In the paper's terms, the cell subset or site label means: CD45RA+CCR7+. The receptors shown here come from a man aged 18 to 30 in good health. Some clones in this sample may be carry-over from other donors' samples.

V gene TRBV10-3 combines with J gene TRBJ2-7, with D possibly being TRBD1 (6 bases). V was shortened by 3 bases and J by 2 bases, with 14 bases between the two germline ends. The CDR3 has 15 amino acids. The germline gives CDR1 ENHRY, CDR2 SYGVKD. The CDR3 spells CAISERAGAAYEQYF. CDR3 bases: TGTGCCATCAGTGAACGAGCAGGGGCGGCCTACGAGCAGTACTTC.

This clone was counted a few times. The V gene is TRBV4-2, the J gene TRBJ2-7; 7 bases match TRBD2. This CDR3 contains 17 residues. The V gene end was trimmed by 1 base and the J gene end by 0 bases; junction bases not matched to a gene: 9. Germline V gene data show CDR1 as LGHNA and CDR2 as YNFKEQ. CDR3 protein: CASSQAGTTVISYEQYF. CDR3 DNA: TGTGCCAGCAGCCAAGCGGGGACTACCGTTATCTCCTACGAGCAGTACTTC.

This sequence joins TRBV5-1 and TRBJ2-1; D unresolved. Germline V lookup: CDR1 SGHRS, CDR2 YFSETQ. Trimming removed 5 bases at V and 9 bases at J, with 12 bases between. This CDR3 comprises 12 residues. Here the CDR3 reads CASSSYWGEQFF. The CDR3 DNA is TGCGCCAGCAGTTCGTACTGGGGTGAGCAGTTCTTC.

The chain has TRBV4-1 and TRBJ2-7; TRBD1 might be the D (6 bases). Trimming cost V 5 bases and J 1 base, with 9 bases left between them. Germline V lookup: CDR1 MGHRA, CDR2 YSYEKL. There are 13 residues in the CDR3. The CDR3 loop reads CASSTQGSYEQYF. The CDR3 nucleotides are TGCGCCAGCAGCACACAGGGATCCTACGAGCAGTACTTC.

The chain uses TRBV4-3 and TRBJ2-2; no definite D call. The CDR3 runs 14 residues. Germline-derived CDR1 and CDR2 are LGHNA and YSLEER. The V gene lost 1 base and the J gene lost 5 bases, with 8 bases spanning the gap. In DNA form, the CDR3 reads TGCGCCAGCAGCCAAGGAGCGAGTACCGGGGAGCTGTTTTTT. Protein product: CASSQGASTGELFF.

CDR3 residues: CASSYSLNEQYF. Here the CDR3 DNA reads TGTGCCAGCAGCTATAGTCTTAACGAGCAGTACTTC. This rearrangement joins TRBV5-6 to TRBJ2-7; D is ambiguous. Trimming shortened V by 3 bases and J by 5 bases, and 9 bases separated the two germline ends. This CDR3 contains 12 residues. Looked up from germline, CDR1 is SGHDT and CDR2 is YYEEEE.

This clone turned up a few times. The chain uses TRBV19 and TRBJ1-2, with D hard to call. The germline V gene has CDR1 LNHDA and CDR2 SQIVND (reference sequence). V gave up 5 bases and J gave up 1 base, with 5 bases separating them. The CDR3 totals 12 residues. The CDR3 DNA sequence: TGTGCCAGTAGTTTGGGTAACTATGGCTACACCTTC. Translation gives CASSLGNYGYTF.

This chain links TRBV4-1 with TRBJ2-2; no definite D call. The ends were cut back, 4 bases at V and 7 bases at J, with 4 bases in the middle. The CDR3 is 11 residues long. Germline lookup yields CDR1 MGHRA and CDR2 YSYEKL. The CDR3 protein is CASSPGGELFF. The CDR3 DNA follows: TGCGCCAGCAGCCCAGGCGGGGAGCTGTTTTTT.

The rearrangement uses TRBV6-1 and TRBJ2-7; TRBD2 agrees at 9 bases. Unmatched junction bases numbered 7, after V lost 1 base and J lost 3 bases. Germline V gene lookup returns CDR1 MNHNS and CDR2 SASEGT. The CDR3 has 16 amino acids. CDR3 coding DNA: TGTGCCAGCAGTGAAGGGGCTAGCGGGACGGGCTACGAGCAGTACTTC. Its protein is CASSEGASGTGYEQYF.

The chain is built from TRBV11-2 and TRBJ1-2; D gene uncertain. The CDR3 totals 14 residues. From germline, CDR1 is SGHAT and CDR2 FQNNGV. The ends were cut back, 5 bases at V and 5 bases at J, with 15 bases in the middle. The CDR3 sequence: CASSPVPDMYGYTF. The CDR3 nucleotides are TGTGCCAGCAGCCCGGTCCCGGATATGTATGGCTACACCTTC. Full variable domain (rest looked up from reference TRBV11-2 and TRBJ1-2): EAGVAQSPRYKIIEKRQSVAFWCNPISGHATLYWYQQILGQGPKLLIQFQNNGVVDDSQLPKDRFSAERLKGVDSTLKIQPAKLEDSAVYLCASSPVPDMYGYTFGSGTRLTVV.

The chain couples TRBV28 to TRBJ2-2; 9 bases are shared with TRBD2. Germline CDR1 is MDHEN and CDR2 is SYDVKM. Unmatched junction bases numbered 12, after V lost 3 bases and J lost 7 bases. CDR3 size: 17 residues. Here the CDR3 reads CASSLGLARPRGGELFF. CDR3 nucleotide sequence: TGTGCCAGCAGTTTGGGACTAGCTCGACCGAGGGGCGGGGAGCTGTTTTTT.

The rearrangement joins TRBV28 to TRBJ1-3; TRBD1 is a possible D gene (5 bases). The CDR3 sequence is 14 residues long. The germline V and J ends were trimmed by 6 bases and 4 bases, with 13 bases remaining between them. Germline CDR1 and CDR2: MDHEN and SYDVKM. This chain's CDR3 is CASRSRGQGNTIYF. In nucleotides, the CDR3 is TGTGCCAGCAGATCAAGGGGCCAGGGAAACACCATATATTTT.

This clone was observed a single time. The V and J genes are TRBV9 and TRBJ2-7; 11 bases align to TRBD2. The CDR3 has 14 residues. The V gene end was trimmed by 4 bases and the J gene end by 3 bases; junction bases not matched to a gene: 3. CDR1 and CDR2 (germline): SGDLS, YYNGEE. The chain's CDR3 is CASSPGLAVYEQYF. The CDR3 bases are TGTGCCAGCAGCCCGGGACTAGCGGTCTACGAGCAGTACTTC.

The genes are TRBV7-9 and TRBJ2-1, with a tentative D call TRBD2 (5 bases). Per germline, CDR1 SEHNR and CDR2 FQNEAQ (reference sequence). The V gene lost 8 bases and the J gene lost 0 bases, with 11 bases spanning the gap. The CDR3 totals 14 residues. The CDR3 coding sequence is TGTGCCAGCCAACTAGACATCTCCTACAATGAGCAGTTCTTC. As protein: CASQLDISYNEQFF.

V gene TRBV7-9 combines with J gene TRBJ1-4; D not resolved. The ends were cut back, 5 bases at V and 8 bases at J, with 18 bases in the middle. The CDR3 consists of 15 residues. Germline V gene data show CDR1 as SEHNR and CDR2 as FQNEAQ (reference sequence). The CDR3 nucleotides read TGTGCCAGCAGCCCGAGAGATGACGGATACGAAAAACTGTTTTTT. This encodes CASSPRDDGYEKLFF.

The V and J genes are TRBV28 and TRBJ2-1; 10 positions agree with TRBD2. CDR3 length: 16 residues. With 6 bases clipped from V and 0 bases from J, the junction kept 5 bases outside the gene matches. Germline values: CDR1 MDHEN, CDR2 SYDVKM. The CDR3, as DNA: TGTGCCAGCAGCGGACTAGCGGAAACCTCCTACAATGAGCAGTTCTTC. Translated, it gives CASSGLAETSYNEQFF.

This clone was seen once. The rearrangement joins TRBV19 to TRBJ1-2, with D uncertain. The CDR3 runs 13 residues. The germline V gene has CDR1 LNHDA and CDR2 SQIVND (reference sequence). With 3 bases removed from V and 0 bases from J, the gap between germline ends came to 5 bases. CDR3 loop: CASSINANYGYTF. CDR3 sequence (DNA): TGTGCCAGTAGTATTAACGCTAACTATGGCTACACCTTC.

The J gene is TRBJ2-7, the V gene TRBV29-1, with D possibly being TRBD2 (5 bases). The CDR3 contains 11 residues. Per germline, CDR1 SQVTM and CDR2 ANQGSEA. V was pared by 1 base and J by 6 bases, with 7 bases between. Written as DNA, the CDR3 is TGCAGCGTTGAAGCCGGGGTCGAGCAGTACTTC. Translating gives CSVEAGVEQYF.

This rearrangement joins TRBV30 to TRBJ2-2; possible D gene TRBD1, 6 bases. Germline V gene data show CDR1 as GTSNPN and CDR2 as SVGIG (reference sequence). V dropped 3 bases and J dropped 0 bases, with 17 bases sitting between them. This CDR3 is built from 17 residues. The CDR3 loop reads CAWRYFSGTSNTGELFF. CDR3 coding DNA: TGTGCCTGGAGGTACTTCTCGGGGACATCGAACACCGGGGAGCTGTTTTTT.

The chain employs TRBV7-9 and TRBJ2-2, with TRBD2 matching 16 bases. The CDR3 length is 19 residues. The V and J ends lost 5 bases and 5 bases, in that order; junction bases with no gene match: 11. Germline-derived CDR1 and CDR2 are SEHNR and FQNEAQ (reference sequence). This chain's CDR3 is CASSPLPGTSGRDTGELFF. The CDR3 bases are TGTGCCAGCAGCCCCCTCCCCGGGACTAGCGGGAGGGATACCGGGGAGCTGTTTTTT.

The V and J genes are TRBV28 and TRBJ1-1; TRBD1 is a possible D gene (5 bases). V was trimmed by 7 bases and J by 2 bases, leaving 14 bases between them. The CDR3 has 14 amino acids. CDR1 is MDHEN, CDR2 SYDVKM, per germline. CDR3 loop: CASTGEGGNTEAFF. Here the CDR3 DNA reads TGTGCCAGCACGGGGGAGGGAGGCAACACTGAAGCTTTCTTT.

This rearrangement joins TRBV7-9 to TRBJ2-1, with D unclear. V gave up 8 bases and J gave up 0 bases, with 17 bases separating them. Germline loops: CDR1 SEHNR, CDR2 FQNEAQ (reference sequence). The CDR3 length is 16 residues. CDR3 coding DNA: TGTGCCAGCCGAGTTAAAAACACGAGCTCCTACAATGAGCAGTTCTTC. Translated, it gives CASRVKNTSSYNEQFF.

The rearrangement links TRBV10-3 to TRBJ1-2; 7 positions agree with TRBD1. Germline V gene sequence: CDR1 ENHRY, CDR2 SYGVKD. This CDR3 spans 15 amino acids. The J segment lost 3 bases and the V segment lost 8 bases, leaving 12 bases of the junction unmatched. The CDR3 spells CAIPSGRGLDYGYTF. CDR3 DNA sequence: TGTGCCATCCCGAGCGGGAGGGGGCTCGACTATGGCTACACCTTC.

On this clone: In the same sample, other DNA sequences code for this CDR3. The chain couples TRBV9 to TRBJ2-3; D gene ambiguous. The CDR3 is 12 amino acids. Trimming cost V 3 bases and J 0 bases, with 2 bases left between them. The germline V gene encodes CDR1 SGDLS and CDR2 YYNGEE. The CDR3 here is CASSASTDTQYF. The CDR3, as DNA: TGTGCCAGCAGCGCCAGCACAGATACGCAGTATTTT. The variable domain in full, with the rest retrieved from reference TRBV9 and TRBJ2-3, is DSGVTQTPKHLITATGQRVTLRCSPRSGDLSVYWYQQSLDQGLQFLIQYYNGEERAKGNILERFSAQQFPDLHSELNLSSLELGDSALYFCASSASTDTQYFGPGTRLTVL.

The J gene is TRBJ2-1, the V gene TRBV7-3; 10 bases map to TRBD2. Germline V lookup: CDR1 SGHTA, CDR2 FQGTGA. The CDR3 has 15 amino acids. V lost 6 bases to trimming and J lost 6 bases; unmatched junction nucleotides: 8. The CDR3 region has the DNA TGTGCCAGCAGGGTTACTAGCGGGGTTGCCAATGAGCAGTTCTTC. This encodes CASRVTSGVANEQFF.

This sequence joins TRBV9 and TRBJ2-7; D may be TRBD2 (6 bases). Germline CDR1 and CDR2: SGDLS and YYNGEE. Trimming pared 0 bases from V and 0 bases from J, leaving 10 bases between. The CDR3 runs to 15 residues. As DNA, the CDR3 is TGTGCCAGCAGCGTAGAAGGCGGGGCCTCCTACGAGCAGTACTTC. As protein: CASSVEGGASYEQYF.

The chain is built from TRBV4-1 and TRBJ1-2, with D perhaps TRBD1 (5 bases). This CDR3 region has 16 residues. V lost 0 bases to trimming and J lost 5 bases, with 16 bases between them. Germline V gene data show CDR1 as MGHRA and CDR2 as YSYEKL. CDR3 DNA sequence: TGCGCCAGCAGCCAAGAAAAAGGGCGGACATTATATGGCTACACCTTC. Protein product: CASSQEKGRTLYGYTF.

The chain recombines TRBV5-4 with TRBJ2-5, with a tentative D call TRBD2 (5 bases). The CDR3 loop spans 11 amino acids. Per the germline V gene, CDR1 is SGHNT and CDR2 is YYREEE (reference sequence). The ends were cut back, 6 bases at V and 4 bases at J, with 7 bases in the middle. The CDR3 DNA follows: TGTGCCAGCACCGGAGGAGAGACCCAGTACTTC. Translation gives CASTGGETQYF. The whole variable domain, filled in from reference TRBV5-4 and TRBJ2-5, reads ETGVTQSPTHLIKTRGQQVTLRCSSQSGHNTVSWYQQALGQGPQFIFQYYREEENGRGNFPPRFSGLQFPNYSSELNVNALELDDSALYLCASTGGETQYFGPGTRLLVL.